The entry below describes one T cell receptor beta chain. Its specificity is unknown. The source of the sample is a study of T-cell memory formation after mild COVID-19. About the study: Across donors, TCR clusters were largely donor specific.

MiXCR was run by TCRdb on the 5' RACE reads, yielding one entry per CDR3 protein. Of 470,000 or so distinct CDR3 sequences listed, approximately 18% are singletons. General study points: Contracting clones localized mainly to CM and EM when CD4+ and mainly to EMRA when CD8+. Later expanders leaned CD4+, whereas day 15 to 85 contracting clones were balanced CD4/CD8.

Trimming stripped 2 bases from V and 8 bases from J, with 13 bases between. The germline gives CDR1 SGDLS, CDR2 YYNGEE. The CDR3 sequence is 14 residues long. This chain links TRBV9 with TRBJ2-2, with D possibly being TRBD1 (6 bases). This sequence was found in an adult woman who had mild COVID-19 (a few samples of this study predate the infection). Cell type and time point are not known. The sequenced material came from PBMCs or a T cell subset sorted from them (not recorded which). The CDR3 nucleotides read TGTGCCAGCAGCGTTTCAGGGGCGTCAGGGGAGCTGTTTTTT. Amino acids: CASSVSGASGELFF.